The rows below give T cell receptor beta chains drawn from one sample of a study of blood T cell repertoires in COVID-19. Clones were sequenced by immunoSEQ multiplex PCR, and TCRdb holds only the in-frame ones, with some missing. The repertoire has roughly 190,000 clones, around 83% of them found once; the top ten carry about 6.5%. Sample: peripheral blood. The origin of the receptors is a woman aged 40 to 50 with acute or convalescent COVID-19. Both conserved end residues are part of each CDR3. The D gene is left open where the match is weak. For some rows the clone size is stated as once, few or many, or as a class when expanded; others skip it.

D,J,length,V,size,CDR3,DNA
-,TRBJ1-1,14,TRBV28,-,CASELLQGGAEAFF,TGTGCCAGCGAACTCCTACAGGGTGGGGCTGAAGCTTTCTTT
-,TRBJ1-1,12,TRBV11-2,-,CASSRVNTEAFF,TGTGCCAGCAGCCGAGTTAACACTGAAGCTTTCTTT
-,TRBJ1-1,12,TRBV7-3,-,CASAGKNTEAFF,TGTGCCTCCGCGGGGAAGAACACTGAAGCTTTCTTT
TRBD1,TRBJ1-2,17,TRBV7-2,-,CASSKGAAGGMNYGYTF,TGTGCCAGCAGCAAGGGGGCGGCAGGGGGGATGAACTATGGCTACACCTTC
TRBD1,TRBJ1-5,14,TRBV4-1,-,CASSQGDDRGLQHF,TGCGCCAGCAGCCAAGGGGACGACAGGGGCCTCCAGCATTTT
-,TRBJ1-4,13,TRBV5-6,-,CASRRGSGEKLFF,TGTGCCAGCAGGCGAGGGAGTGGGGAAAAACTGTTTTTT
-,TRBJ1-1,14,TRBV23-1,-,CASSHSTSNTEAFF,TGCGCCAGCAGTCATTCGACTTCGAACACTGAAGCTTTCTTT
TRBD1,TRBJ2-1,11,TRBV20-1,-,CMTDRYNEQFF,TGCATGACGGACAGGTACAATGAGCAGTTCTTC
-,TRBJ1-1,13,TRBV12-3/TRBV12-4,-,CASSYGQSTEAFF,TGTGCCAGCAGCTACGGACAGTCCACTGAAGCTTTCTTT
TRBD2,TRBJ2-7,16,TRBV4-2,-,CASSQDGSGTSYEQYF,TGTGCCAGCAGCCAAGATGGTAGCGGGACCTCCTACGAGCAGTACTTC
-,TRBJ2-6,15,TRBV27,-,CASSLAGSGANVLTF,TGTGCCAGCAGTTTAGCGGGGTCTGGGGCCAACGTCCTGACTTTC
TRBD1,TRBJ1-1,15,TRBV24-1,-,CATRGRGPGNTEAFF,TGTGCCACCAGGGGCAGGGGGCCTGGGAACACTGAAGCTTTCTTT
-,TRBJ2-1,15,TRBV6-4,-,CASSDSSGSYNEQFF,TGTGCCAGCAGTGACTCGAGCGGCTCCTACAATGAGCAGTTCTTC
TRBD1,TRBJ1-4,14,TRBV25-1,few,CASSVGTGNEKLFF,TGTGCCAGCAGTGTTGGGACAGGAAACGAAAAACTGTTTTTT
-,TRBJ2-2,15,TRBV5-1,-,CASSLDAGITGELFF,TGCGCCAGCAGCTTGGACGCGGGGATAACCGGGGAGCTGTTTTTT
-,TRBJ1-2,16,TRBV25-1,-,CASSDMMKGALGGYTF,TGTGCCAGCAGTGATATGATGAAAGGTGCCCTAGGTGGCTACACCTTC
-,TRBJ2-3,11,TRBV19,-,CASSMRDTQYF,TGTGCCAGTAGTATGAGAGATACGCAGTATTTT
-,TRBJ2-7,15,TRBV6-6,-,CASSYSRGGLYEQYF,TGTGCCAGCAGTTACTCGCGGGGAGGCCTCTACGAGCAGTACTTC
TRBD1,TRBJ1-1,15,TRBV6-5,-,CASRGSTGMNTEAFF,TGTGCCAGCAGGGGGTCGACAGGGATGAACACTGAAGCTTTCTTT
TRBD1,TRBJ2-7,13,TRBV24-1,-,CATSDDRDREQYF,TGTGCCACCAGTGACGACAGGGATCGCGAGCAGTACTTC
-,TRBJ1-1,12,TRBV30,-,CAWEAGDTEAFF,TGTGCCTGGGAGGCAGGGGACACTGAAGCTTTCTTT
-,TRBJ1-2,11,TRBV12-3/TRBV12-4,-,CASSFGAGYTF,TGTGCCAGCAGTTTTGGTGCGGGCTACACCTTC
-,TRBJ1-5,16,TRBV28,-,CASSLLEGTLFQPQHF,TGTGCCAGCAGTTTATTGGAGGGAACGCTGTTTCAGCCCCAGCATTTT
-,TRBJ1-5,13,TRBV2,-,CASKGQGGQPQHF,TGTGCCAGCAAAGGGCAGGGCGGTCAGCCCCAGCATTTT
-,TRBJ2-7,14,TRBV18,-,CASSHRDFGYEQYF,TGTGCCAGCTCCCACCGGGACTTCGGCTACGAGCAGTACTTC
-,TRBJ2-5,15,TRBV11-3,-,CASSLGNGGSETQYF,TGTGCCAGCAGCTTAGGAAATGGGGGCTCGGAGACCCAGTACTTC